The present entry profiles one TCR beta chain with its context. As yet, its antigen is unknown. Other DNA sequences of this sample code for an identical CDR3. These data belong to a study of cytomegalovirus exposure and HLA in healthy donors. The wider study: A prior study identified roughly 110 million unique TCR beta sequences from about 180 million T cells. Findings of the study overall: By a later analysis, the bulk of CMV-associated TCR beta chains appeared HLA-restricted. Analysis was carried out at a later point, and it linked a missense DCLRE1C variant to TCR beta V- and J-gene trimming.

The PCR contained 60 Vbeta and 13 Jbeta primers. Authors' data handling: In a later analysis, 8.5 million to 14 million of tens of millions of unique beta chains occurred in at least two donors. Sequenced by immunoSEQ multiplex PCR; TCRdb stores in-frame clones only, minus some. That table gives V, J and clone size, and the DNA gave D and trimming. This sample contains about 210,000 clones. The ends were cut back, 0 bases at V and 0 bases at J, with 6 bases in the middle. This CDR3 comprises 14 residues. Germline assignment: CDR1 SGHTA and CDR2 FQGNSA. The receptor's source is a woman aged 25 to 39 in good health and CMV-seropositive. V is TRBV7-2 and J is TRBJ2-7, with D maybe TRBD1 (6 bases). The material sequenced was PBMCs. In DNA form, the CDR3 reads TGTGCCAGCAGCTTAGCAGGGGGCTCCTACGAGCAGTACTTC. Its protein product is CASSLAGGSYEQYF.